The clone carrying this T cell receptor (beta chain) was seen a single time. Its target is not known. This specimen comes from a study of blood T cells in healthy people across ages. Sample-barcoded 5' priming and a J-beta primer mix drove a second PCR of 7 to 11 cycles. TCRdb reanalysed the 5' RACE reads using MiXCR and keeps one entry per CDR3 protein. The sample comprises hundreds of thousands of distinct CDR3 sequences, about 55% of which are singletons, and about 42% rests with the top ten. CDR3 size: 20 residues. Germline loops: CDR1 SNHLY, CDR2 FYNNEI. Trimming stripped 6 bases from V and 14 bases from J, with 42 bases between. The study, taken as a whole, reports: Age showed a roughly linear inverse relationship with TCR beta diversity per million T cells. Comparison with aged donors showed that long-lived donors had more naive CD4+ cells and higher diversity. Investigators viewed diversity estimates from one million T cells as underestimates, the study reported.

The TCR was taken from a man older than 75 in good health. The genes are TRBV2 and TRBJ2-3, with TRBD2 as a possible D gene (7 bases). The material sequenced was blood. CDR3 nucleotide sequence: TGTGCCAGCAGCAAGTCTCGAACAGGGATGGCGGGAGTCTTACACAGATACGCGTATTTT. This encodes CASSKSRTGMAGVLHRYAYF.